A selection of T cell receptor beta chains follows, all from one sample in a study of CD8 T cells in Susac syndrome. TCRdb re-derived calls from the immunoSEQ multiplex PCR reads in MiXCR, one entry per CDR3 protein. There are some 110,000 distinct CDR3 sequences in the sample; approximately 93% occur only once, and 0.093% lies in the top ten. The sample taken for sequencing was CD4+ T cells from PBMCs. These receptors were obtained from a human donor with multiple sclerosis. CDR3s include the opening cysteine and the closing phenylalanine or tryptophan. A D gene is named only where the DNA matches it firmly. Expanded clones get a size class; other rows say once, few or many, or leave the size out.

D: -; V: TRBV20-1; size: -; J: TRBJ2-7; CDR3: CSAERPGSYEQYF; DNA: TGCAGTGCTGAGAGGCCCGGCTCCTACGAGCAGTACTTC
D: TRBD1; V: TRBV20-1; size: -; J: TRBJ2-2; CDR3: CSARDVGQGTGELFF; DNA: TGCAGTGCTAGAGATGTGGGACAGGGTACCGGGGAGCTGTTTTTT
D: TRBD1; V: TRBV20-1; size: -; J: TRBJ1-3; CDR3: CSANRGGNTIYF; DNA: TGCAGTGCTAACAGGGGTGGAAACACCATATATTTT
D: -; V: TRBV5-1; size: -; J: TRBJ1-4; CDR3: CASRGPDPTNEKLFF; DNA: TGCGCCAGCAGAGGGCCAGACCCGACTAATGAAAAACTGTTTTTT
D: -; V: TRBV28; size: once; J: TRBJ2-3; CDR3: CASSLGQGWDTQYF; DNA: TGTGCCAGCAGTTTAGGGCAGGGATGGGATACGCAGTATTTT
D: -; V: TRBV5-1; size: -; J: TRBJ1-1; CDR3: CASSWRGSANTEAFF; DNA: TGCGCCAGCAGCTGGAGGGGGTCTGCGAACACTGAAGCTTTCTTT
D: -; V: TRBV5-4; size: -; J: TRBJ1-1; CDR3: CASSLGRGSNTEAFF; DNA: TGTGCCAGCAGCTTGGGCAGGGGCTCGAACACTGAAGCTTTCTTT
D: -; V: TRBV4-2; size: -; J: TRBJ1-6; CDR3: CASSQVGTPMGSPLHF; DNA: TGTGCCAGCAGCCAAGTCGGGACACCGATGGGTTCACCCCTCCACTTT
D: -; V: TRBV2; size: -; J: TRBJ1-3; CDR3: CASSVGRGNTIYF; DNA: TGTGCCAGCAGCGTTGGGCGGGGAAACACCATATATTTT
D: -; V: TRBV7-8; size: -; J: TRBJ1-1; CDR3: CASSFQGGNTEAFF; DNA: TGTGCCAGCAGCTTCCAGGGAGGGAACACTGAAGCTTTCTTT
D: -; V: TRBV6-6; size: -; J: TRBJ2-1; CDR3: CASRDLYNEQFF; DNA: TGTGCCAGCAGGGACTTATACAATGAGCAGTTCTTC
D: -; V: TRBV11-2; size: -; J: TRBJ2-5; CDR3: CASSLEGAPWWETQYF; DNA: TGTGCCAGCAGCTTAGAGGGGGCCCCGTGGTGGGAGACCCAGTACTTC
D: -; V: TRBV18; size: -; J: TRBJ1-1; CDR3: CASSPLHRDAEAFF; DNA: TGTGCCAGCTCACCATTACACAGGGACGCTGAAGCTTTCTTT
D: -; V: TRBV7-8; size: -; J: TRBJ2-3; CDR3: CASSLDGGPSTDTQYF; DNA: TGTGCCAGCAGCTTAGACGGGGGGCCTAGCACAGATACGCAGTATTTT
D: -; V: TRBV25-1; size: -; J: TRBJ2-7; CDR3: CASSRPGAYEQYF; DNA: TGTGCCAGCTCCAGGCCGGGGGCCTACGAGCAGTACTTC
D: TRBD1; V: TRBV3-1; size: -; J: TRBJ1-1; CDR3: CASSQRDSTGTFF; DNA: TGTGCCAGCAGCCAGAGGGACAGCACGGGAACTTTCTTT
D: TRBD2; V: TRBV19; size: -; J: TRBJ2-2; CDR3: CASSIETSGYTGELFF; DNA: TGTGCCAGTAGTATAGAAACTAGCGGATACACCGGGGAGCTGTTTTTT
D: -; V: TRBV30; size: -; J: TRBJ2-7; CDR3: CAWTGGGIFSYEQYF; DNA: TGTGCCTGGACGGGTGGAGGAATCTTTTCCTACGAGCAGTACTTC
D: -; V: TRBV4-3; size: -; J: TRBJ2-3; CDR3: CASSQGTSNFFTDTQYF; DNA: TGCGCCAGCAGCCAAGGGACCTCAAATTTCTTCACAGATACGCAGTATTTT
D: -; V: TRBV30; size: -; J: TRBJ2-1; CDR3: CAWNPLRGHEQFF; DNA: TGTGCCTGGAACCCCCTCAGGGGTCATGAGCAGTTCTTC
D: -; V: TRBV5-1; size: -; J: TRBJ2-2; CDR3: CASRSGALANTGELFF; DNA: TGCGCCAGCCGTAGTGGCGCACTCGCGAACACCGGGGAGCTGTTTTTT
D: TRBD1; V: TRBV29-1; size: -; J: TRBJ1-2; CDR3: CSVEQGGGYTF; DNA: TGCAGCGTTGAGCAGGGGGGAGGCTACACCTTC
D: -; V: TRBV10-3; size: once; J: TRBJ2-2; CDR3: CAISGLGADSGELFF; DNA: TGTGCCATCAGTGGCTTGGGGGCGGACTCCGGGGAGCTGTTTTTT
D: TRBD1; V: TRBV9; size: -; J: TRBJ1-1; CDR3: CASSPRTGRAEAFF; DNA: TGTGCCAGCAGCCCCCGGACAGGGAGGGCTGAAGCTTTCTTT
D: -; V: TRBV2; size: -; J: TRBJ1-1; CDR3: CASSPQALTITEAFF; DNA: TGTGCCAGTTCACCCCAGGCGTTGACTATCACTGAAGCTTTCTTT
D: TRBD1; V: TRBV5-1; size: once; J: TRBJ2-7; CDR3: CASSSRTGGFDEQYF; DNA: TGCGCCAGCAGCTCACGGACAGGGGGCTTCGACGAGCAGTACTTC
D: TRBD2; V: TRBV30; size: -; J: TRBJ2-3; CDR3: CAWGPEPGLALDTQYF; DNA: TGTGCCTGGGGCCCGGAGCCGGGACTAGCACTTGATACGCAGTATTTT
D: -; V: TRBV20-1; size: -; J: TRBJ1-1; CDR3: CSARSGPTEAFF; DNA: TGCAGTGCTAGATCCGGTCCCACTGAAGCTTTCTTT
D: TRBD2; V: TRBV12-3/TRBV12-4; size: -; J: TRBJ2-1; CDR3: CASTGGGNEQFF; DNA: TGTGCCAGCACCGGGGGGGGTAATGAGCAGTTCTTC
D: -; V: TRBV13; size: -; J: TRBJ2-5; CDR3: CASRDSRGGETQYF; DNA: TGTGCCAGCAGGGATAGTAGGGGCGGGGAGACCCAGTACTTC
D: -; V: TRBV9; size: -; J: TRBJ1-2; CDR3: CASSVDFGNYGYTF; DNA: TGTGCCAGCAGCGTAGATTTCGGGAACTATGGCTACACCTTC
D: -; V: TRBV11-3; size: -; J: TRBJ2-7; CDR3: CASSLVGLRTYEQYF; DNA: TGTGCCAGCAGCTTAGTTGGACTAAGAACCTACGAGCAGTACTTC
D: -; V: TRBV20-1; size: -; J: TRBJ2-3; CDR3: CSAVDSGGTTDTQYF; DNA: TGCAGTGCAGTAGATTCAGGTGGGACGACAGATACGCAGTATTTT
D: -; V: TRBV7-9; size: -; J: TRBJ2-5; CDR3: CASTPDSRLFQETQYF; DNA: TGTGCCAGCACCCCCGACAGTCGTCTATTCCAAGAGACCCAGTACTTC
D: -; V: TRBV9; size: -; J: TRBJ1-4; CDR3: CASVLEKLFF; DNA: TGTGCCAGCGTGCTCGAAAAACTGTTTTTT
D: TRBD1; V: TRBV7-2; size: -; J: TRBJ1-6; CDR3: CASGSGQGMGSPLHF; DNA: TGTGCCAGTGGGTCGGGACAGGGGATGGGCTCACCCCTCCACTTT
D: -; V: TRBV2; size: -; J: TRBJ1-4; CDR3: CASSFGSGLLNEKLFF; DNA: TGTGCCAGCAGTTTTGGTTCGGGACTTCTGAATGAAAAACTGTTTTTT
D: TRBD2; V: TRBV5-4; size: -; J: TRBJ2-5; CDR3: CASSLWGGRETQYF; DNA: TGTGCCAGCAGCTTGTGGGGGGGGAGAGAGACCCAGTACTTC
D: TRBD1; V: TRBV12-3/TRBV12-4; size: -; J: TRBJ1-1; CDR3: CASSLGQGKVMNTEAFF; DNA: TGTGCCAGCAGTCTCGGACAGGGAAAAGTAATGAACACTGAAGCTTTCTTT
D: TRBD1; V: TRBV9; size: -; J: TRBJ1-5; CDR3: CASSVGTGVGEPQHF; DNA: TGTGCCAGCAGCGTAGGGACAGGAGTCGGGGAGCCCCAGCATTTT
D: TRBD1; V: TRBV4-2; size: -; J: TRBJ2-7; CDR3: CASSQIITGASSYEQYF; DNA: TGTGCCAGCAGCCAGATAATAACAGGGGCAAGCTCCTACGAGCAGTACTTC
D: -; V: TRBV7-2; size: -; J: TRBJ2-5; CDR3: CASSPQTRAQETQYF; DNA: TGTGCCAGCAGCCCCCAAACACGGGCACAAGAGACCCAGTACTTC
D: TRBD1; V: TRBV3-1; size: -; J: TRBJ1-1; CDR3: CASSRDSPLGGTEAFF; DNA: TGTGCCAGCAGCCGGGACAGCCCTTTGGGTGGGACTGAAGCTTTCTTT
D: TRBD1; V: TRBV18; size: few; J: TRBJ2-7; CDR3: CASSLGQGAGEQYF; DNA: TGTGCCAGCTCACTCGGACAGGGGGCTGGCGAGCAGTACTTC
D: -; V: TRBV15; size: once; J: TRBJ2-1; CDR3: CATSARLGEQFF; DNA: TGTGCCACCAGCGCCCGACTCGGTGAGCAGTTCTTC
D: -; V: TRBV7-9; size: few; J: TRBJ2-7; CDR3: CASSGSYEQYF; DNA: TGTGCCAGCAGCGGAAGCTACGAGCAGTACTTC
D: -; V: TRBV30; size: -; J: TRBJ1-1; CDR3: CAWSGDIDTEAFF; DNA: TGTGCCTGGAGTGGGGACATTGACACTGAAGCTTTCTTT
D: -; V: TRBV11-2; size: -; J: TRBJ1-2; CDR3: CASSLVVGSNGYTF; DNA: TGTGCCAGCAGCTTAGTGGTGGGGAGTAATGGCTACACCTTC
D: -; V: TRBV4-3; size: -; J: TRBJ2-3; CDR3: CASRHGTASTDTQYF; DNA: TGCGCCAGCAGGCACGGGACCGCTAGCACAGATACGCAGTATTTT
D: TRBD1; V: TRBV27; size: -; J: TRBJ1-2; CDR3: CASKSPRGPNYGYTF; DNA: TGTGCCAGTAAATCTCCCAGGGGGCCGAACTATGGCTACACCTTC